The 27 T cell receptor beta chains in this list originate from one sample, sequenced in a study of control samples from healthy donors and cancer patients. Sequenced by immunoSEQ multiplex PCR; TCRdb stores in-frame clones only, minus some. The data show some 120,000 clones, with about 93% seen just once and 1.7% held by the top ten. Sequenced material: PBMCs. Receptors were obtained from a middle-aged man with head and neck cancer.

The rearrangement links TRBV6-5 to TRBJ1-5; D not resolved. CDR1 and CDR2 (germline): MNHEY, SVGAGI. The CDR3 consists of 16 residues. With 0 bases removed from V and 0 bases from J, the gap between germline ends came to 9 bases. Here the CDR3 DNA reads TGTGCCAGCAGTTACTCGCGGTCACCTAGCAATCAGCCCCAGCATTTT. Amino acid sequence: CASSYSRSPSNQPQHF.

This clone was seen more than once but under ten times. The chain recombines TRBV7-2 with TRBJ1-2; TRBD1 might be the D (5 bases). In germline, CDR1 is SGHTA, CDR2 FQGNSA. The CDR3 contains 17 residues. Trimming shortened V by 3 bases and J by 2 bases, and 19 bases separated the two germline ends. The CDR3 loop reads CASSFTPPGPTNYGYTF. The CDR3 DNA reads TGTGCCAGCAGCTTTACTCCACCGGGACCGACCAACTATGGCTACACCTTC. The variable domain in full, with the rest retrieved from reference TRBV7-2 and TRBJ1-2, is GAGVSQSPSNKVTEKGKDVELRCDPISGHTALYWYRQSLGQGLEFLIYFQGNSAPDKSGLPSDRFSAERTGGSVSTLTIQRTQQEDSAVYLCASSFTPPGPTNYGYTFGSGTRLTVV.

This clone was picked up one time. The chain employs TRBV18 and TRBJ2-5, with D possibly being TRBD1 (7 bases). The CDR3 is 14 amino acids. Germline V gene data show CDR1 as KGHSH and CDR2 as LQKENI. The V gene lost 0 bases and the J gene lost 9 bases, with 14 bases spanning the gap. The CDR3 DNA reads as TGTGCCAGCTCACCACCGACAGGGCCGGGGGCCCAGTACTTC. It encodes CASSPPTGPGAQYF.

The chain joins TRBV7-2 to TRBJ1-5, with D perhaps TRBD1 (5 bases). Trimming shortened V by 1 base and J by 7 bases, and 8 bases separated the two germline ends. CDR3 length equals 13 residues. Germline values: CDR1 SGHTA, CDR2 FQGNSA. CDR3: CASSLGQGQPQHF. In nucleotides, the CDR3 is TGTGCCAGCAGCTTAGGTCAGGGACAGCCCCAGCATTTT.

This clone appeared once. J is TRBJ2-2 and V is TRBV6-6; D is ambiguous. This CDR3 region has 12 residues. From germline, CDR1 is MNHNY and CDR2 SVGAGI (reference sequence). The germline V and J ends were trimmed by 5 bases and 1 base, with 2 bases remaining between them. The chain's CDR3 is CASSLNTGELFF. The CDR3 DNA follows: TGTGCCAGCAGTCTGAACACCGGGGAGCTGTTTTTT.

DNA of the CDR3: TGTGCCAGCAGCGCCAGACTAGCGGGGTATCTAGGGCAAGAGACCCAGTACTTC. This translates into CASSARLAGYLGQETQYF. The V and J genes are TRBV7-8 and TRBJ2-5, with 11 bases aligning to TRBD2. Germline CDR1 reads SGHVS; CDR2 reads FQNEAQ. This CDR3 contains 18 residues. Unmatched junction bases numbered 13, after V lost 5 bases and J lost 2 bases.

The chain carries TRBV6-2 or TRBV6-3 and TRBJ1-4; D not resolved. V was pared by 2 bases and J by 6 bases, with 19 bases between. In germline, CDR1 is MNHEY, CDR2 SVGEGT. CDR3 length: 17 residues. The chain's CDR3 is CASSYERTWIQYEKLFF. CDR3 nucleotide sequence: TGTGCCAGCAGTTACGAAAGGACGTGGATTCAATATGAAAAACTGTTTTTT.

The CDR3 sequence is CASSEYGGLYEQYF. The DNA for the CDR3 is TGTGCCAGCAGTGAATACGGCGGACTCTACGAGCAGTACTTC. The chain couples TRBV2 to TRBJ2-7; D is possibly TRBD2 (5 bases). CDR1 and CDR2 (germline): SNHLY, FYNNEI. The CDR3 loop spans 14 amino acids. Deletions cut 2 bases from V and 3 bases from J, with 11 bases between.

The CDR3, as DNA: TGCGCCAGCAGCTTTGGACAGGGGCGAGAAAAACTGTTTTTT. Its translation: CASSFGQGREKLFF. The rearrangement uses TRBV5-1 and TRBJ1-4; 9 bases line up with TRBD1. The CDR3 spans 14 residues. V gave up 2 bases and J gave up 8 bases; unmatched junction bases: 4. From germline, CDR1 is SGHRS and CDR2 YFSETQ.

The chain recombines TRBV19 with TRBJ1-6; D is ambiguous. With 2 bases removed from V and 5 bases from J, the gap between germline ends came to 16 bases. The CDR3 length is 17 residues. CDR1 and CDR2 (germline): LNHDA, SQIVND (reference sequence). This chain's CDR3 is CASSIRETELHNSPLHF. The CDR3 coding sequence is TGTGCCAGTAGTATAAGGGAAACAGAGCTTCATAATTCACCCCTCCACTTT.

The rearrangement joins TRBV19 to TRBJ1-2; D uncertain. V lost 5 bases and J lost 4, with 11 bases in between. From germline, CDR1 is LNHDA and CDR2 SQIVND (reference sequence). This CDR3 is 13 amino acids long. The CDR3 sequence: CASSSGRIYGYTF. The CDR3 DNA reads TGTGCCAGTAGTTCAGGACGTATCTATGGCTACACCTTC.

This rearrangement joins TRBV6-6 to TRBJ1-1, with D uncertain. From germline, CDR1 is MNHNY and CDR2 SVGAGI (reference sequence). CDR3 length: 13 residues. The V end was cut by 2 bases, the J end by 1 base, with 5 bases between. The CDR3 here is CASSYGQNTEAFF. The CDR3 nucleotides are TGTGCCAGCAGTTACGGGCAGAACACTGAAGCTTTCTTT.

V usage is TRBV6-5 and J usage is TRBJ1-2, with D unclear. The germline gives CDR1 MNHEY, CDR2 SVGAGI. Trimming stripped 0 bases from V and 5 bases from J, with 16 bases between. The CDR3 runs 16 residues. The CDR3 DNA reads as TGTGCCAGCAGTTACTCCCGGGTAAGGGAGCAATATGGCTACACCTTC. This encodes CASSYSRVREQYGYTF.

This chain connects TRBV18 to TRBJ2-7, with TRBD1 matching 8 bases. Germline CDR1 KGHSH, CDR2 LQKENI. This CDR3 has 15 residues. Losses at the gene ends were 5 bases for V and 2 bases for J; bases not matched to a gene: 8. CDR3 region: CASSSGTGLTYEQYF. The CDR3 coding sequence is TGTGCCAGCTCATCGGGGACAGGCCTAACCTACGAGCAGTACTTC.

The chain has TRBV3-1 (or the pseudogene TRBV3-2) and TRBJ2-6, with D unclear. With 0 bases removed from V and 1 base from J, the gap between germline ends came to 7 bases. This CDR3 is built from 16 residues. CDR1 is LGHDT and CDR2 is YNNKEL in the germline V gene (reference sequence). This CDR3 reads CASSQDIGSGANVLTF. The CDR3 nucleotides are TGTGCCAGCAGCCAAGATATCGGTTCTGGGGCCAACGTCCTGACTTTC.

This chain links TRBV6-4 with TRBJ2-1, with a tentative D call TRBD1 (6 bases). V shed 2 bases and J shed 6 bases, with 17 bases lying between them. Germline V gene lookup returns CDR1 MRHNA and CDR2 SNTAGT. CDR3 length: 16 residues. DNA for the CDR3: TGTGCCAGCAGTGACACAAGGGGAAAAGGGGGCAATGAGCAGTTCTTC. It specifies CASSDTRGKGGNEQFF.

The genes are TRBV6-2 or TRBV6-3 and TRBJ2-1; TRBD1 aligns across 9 bases. This CDR3 is 15 amino acids long. Trimming removed 5 bases from V and 8 bases from J; junction bases left unmatched: 10. In germline, CDR1 is MNHEY, CDR2 SVGEGT. CDR3 sequence: CASSRPGTGLDEQFF. CDR3 DNA sequence: TGTGCCAGCAGTCGCCCCGGGACAGGGCTCGATGAGCAGTTCTTC.

The CDR3 sequence: CATSRATGLVAFF. The CDR3 DNA is TGTGCCACCAGCAGAGCCACAGGGTTGGTAGCTTTCTTT. The V call is TRBV15, the J call TRBJ1-1, with D perhaps TRBD1 (6 bases). The V end lost 1 base, the J end lost 10 bases, and 13 bases lay between the germline ends. Germline V CDR1 and CDR2: LNHNV, YYDKDF (reference sequence). The CDR3 is made up of 13 amino acids.

This chain uses TRBV4-3 with TRBJ1-6; D remains unclear. CDR3 size: 16 residues. Germline lookup yields CDR1 LGHNA and CDR2 YSLEER. V lost 1 base and J 5 bases, leaving 12 bases between the germline ends. This CDR3 reads CASSQVYPTNNSPLHF. The CDR3 region has the DNA TGCGCCAGCAGCCAAGTGTATCCTACAAATAATTCACCCCTCCACTTT.

The gene calls are TRBV5-1 and TRBJ1-6; D ambiguous. V lost 5 bases to trimming and J lost 10 bases, with 10 bases between them. The CDR3 spans 12 residues. CDR1 is SGHRS and CDR2 is YFSETQ in the germline V gene. Here the CDR3 reads CASSYQGSPLHF. The DNA of the CDR3 is TGCGCCAGCAGTTATCAAGGGTCACCCCTCCACTTT.

The chain recombines TRBV7-6 with TRBJ1-2, with D tentatively TRBD1 (6 bases). CDR1 and CDR2 from the germline V gene are SGHVS and FNYEAQ. V was trimmed by 4 bases and J by 3 bases, leaving 15 bases between them. This CDR3 spans 15 amino acids. CDR3 DNA sequence: TGTGCCAGCAGCTCCCAGGGGACGGGGGACTATGGCTACACCTTC. This encodes CASSSQGTGDYGYTF.

The chain couples TRBV30 to TRBJ1-6; D unresolved. V was cut by 0 bases and J by 8 bases, with 8 bases left in between. In germline, CDR1 is GTSNPN, CDR2 SVGIG (reference sequence). The CDR3 length is 13 residues. In DNA form, the CDR3 reads TGTGCCTGGAGTGTAAGGTGGGATTCACCCCTCCACTTT. Protein: CAWSVRWDSPLHF.

This clone was counted between two and nine times. The chain employs TRBV5-1 and TRBJ1-2; no reliable D call. The CDR3 covers 15 residues. Trimming removed 4 bases at V and 7 bases at J, with 20 bases between. Germline V lookup: CDR1 SGHRS, CDR2 YFSETQ. CDR3 nucleotide sequence: TGCGCCAGCAGCCAGGACTGGACTGATCCGTCTGGCTACACCTTC. Translated, it gives CASSQDWTDPSGYTF.

The CDR3 reads CASSWGTTGDYSYEQYF. The CDR3 coding sequence is TGTGCCAGCAGTTGGGGGACGACAGGGGACTACTCCTACGAGCAGTACTTC. The chain joins TRBV28 to TRBJ2-7; TRBD1 might be the D (8 bases). V lost 4 bases and J lost 0, with 19 bases in between. The CDR3 runs 17 residues. Per the germline V gene, CDR1 is MDHEN and CDR2 is SYDVKM.

The rearrangement uses TRBV29-1 and TRBJ1-2; weak D call: TRBD1 (5 bases). The CDR3 is made up of 12 amino acids. Germline V CDR1 and CDR2: SQVTM, ANQGSEA. The V gene lost 3 bases and the J gene lost 4 bases, with 9 bases spanning the gap. The CDR3 nucleotides are TGCAGCGTTGACGGGGGGGGCTATGGCTACACCTTC. Translated, it gives CSVDGGGYGYTF.

The chain has TRBV28 and TRBJ2-5; perhaps TRBD1 as D (5 bases). Germline-derived CDR1 and CDR2 are MDHEN and SYDVKM. The length of the CDR3 is 13 residues. V was clipped by 6 bases and J by 8 bases, with 16 bases between them. The CDR3, as DNA: TGTGCCAGCAGAGGTGGGGCAGTCGGAACCCAGTACTTC. This sequence encodes CASRGGAVGTQYF.

In nucleotides, the CDR3 is TGTGCCACCGGTGGTCGGACTAGGACCACAGATACGCAGTATTTT. This translates into CATGGRTRTTDTQYF. J is TRBJ2-3 and V is TRBV6-4, with TRBD2 matching over 7 bases. The CDR3 sequence is 15 residues long. V lost 10 bases, J lost 2 bases, and 12 bases stayed unmatched. Germline assignment: CDR1 MRHNA and CDR2 SNTAGT.